A selection of T cell receptor beta chains follows, all from one sample in a study of technical replicates of blood from a few donors. Sequenced by immunoSEQ multiplex PCR; TCRdb stores in-frame clones only, minus some. The sample has 75,000 to 90,000 clones, 95% to 97% seen once; the top ten hold roughly 0.35%. Sequencing used T cells isolated from PBMCs. The receptors derive from a human donor in good health. Both conserved end residues are trimmed from each CDR3. The order of the fields is CDR3 length, V gene, J gene, CDR3 protein.

>14|TRBV7-9|TRBJ2-7
ASSLYKGTGAYEQY
>10|TRBV7-9|TRBJ2-1
ASSLPIAEQF
>12|TRBV29-1|TRBJ2-1
SVDVAGIGNEQF
>13|TRBV4-2|TRBJ2-7
ASSPGTGVFYEQY
>9|TRBV5-1|TRBJ2-2
ASRLLGELF
>12|TRBV29-1|TRBJ2-7
SVEGAGGPLEQY
>15|TRBV19|TRBJ1-2
ASSIFGEIGLAYGYT
>12|TRBV7-3|TRBJ2-7
ASSLTMRAYEQY
>12|TRBV7-9|TRBJ2-1
ASSPFLAANEQF
>12|TRBV12-2|TRBJ2-7
ASRPRTVVYEQY
>12|TRBV19|TRBJ2-3
ATSVSPSTDTQY
>9|TRBV6-6|TRBJ1-2
ASSYSYSYT
>12|TRBV4-2|TRBJ1-5
ASSQPQGHQPQH
>11|TRBV5-1|TRBJ1-2
ASSGGTGYGYT
>13|TRBV5-1|TRBJ1-2
ASSFMHGTGFGYT
>14|TRBV2|TRBJ2-2
AIGGDSFPNTGELF
>13|TRBV11-3|TRBJ2-7
ASSSRGGIQYEQY
>15|TRBV9|TRBJ1-1
ASSSSLTGAMNTEAF
>12|TRBV11-1|TRBJ1-2
ASSSETGIEGYT
>12|TRBV29-1|TRBJ2-5
SVVTSGSRETQY
>12|TRBV9|TRBJ1-3
ASSVGGTGNTIY
>12|TRBV19|TRBJ1-1
ASSIGTGGTEAF
>14|TRBV4-3|TRBJ2-2
ASSPPVTGNTGELF
>9|TRBV6-6|TRBJ2-5
ASILEGTQY
>14|TRBV10-3|TRBJ2-3
AISESGQLYTDTQY
>12|TRBV30|TRBJ2-5
AWSVNRDQETQY
>13|TRBV11-2|TRBJ1-3
ASSFQASSGNTIY
>13|TRBV29-1|TRBJ1-1
SVVFRETKNTEAF
>13|TRBV7-8|TRBJ2-7
ASSLGGARDYEQY
>11|TRBV5-4|TRBJ1-4
ASSRTANEKLF
>14|TRBV6-1|TRBJ2-1
ASSEFPLDSVNEQF
>12|TRBV27|TRBJ2-5
ASSRQAPSETQY
>16|TRBV4-2|TRBJ2-7
ASSHAGTGITRAYEQY
>12|TRBV27|TRBJ2-7
ASSSDRGQYEQY
>11|TRBV19|TRBJ2-1
ASNRERAGEQF
>14|TRBV19|TRBJ2-1
ASSTEGTSGSYEQF
>15|TRBV28|TRBJ2-5
ASSFTGIISGSQTQY